This T cell receptor beta chain was profiled in a study of T cells expressing NK-cell markers. Turning to the study itself: TCR beta repertoires came from sorted CD3+CD56+NKG2C+, CD3+CD56+NKG2C- and CD3+CD56-NKG2C+ T cells.

From germline, CDR1 is SGHRS and CDR2 YFSETQ. This CDR3 contains 14 residues. Of note for this clonotype: The antigen is unknown.

TCRdb reprocessed the 5' RACE reads and reports one entry per CDR3 protein, with no DNA. The specimen's table records 200,000 to 300,000 distinct CDR3 sequences. Study conclusions and caveats: The CD3+CD56-NKG2C+ fraction of several donors was also led by these clonotypes.

The chain is built from TRBV5-1 and TRBJ2-1; the D call of TRBD2 rests on TCRdb alone, since no DNA is present to check it. The sequencing sample was made of blood T cells: a sorted CD56 or NKG2C T cell subset, CD4+ or CD8+ T cells, or bulk PBMC T cells (not recorded which). The source is a man aged 18 to 30 in good health. This CDR3 reads CASSSRDLSGEQFF. The full variable domain, in which reference TRBV5-1 and TRBJ2-1 provide the parts outside the CDR3, is KAGVTQTPRYLIKTRGQQVTLSCSPISGHRSVSWYQQTPGQGLQFLFEYFSETQRNKGNFPGRFSGRQFSNSRSEMNVSTLELGDSALYLCASSSRDLSGEQFFGPGTRLTVL.